What follows describes a single T cell receptor (beta chain). Antigen specificity is unknown. This sample was included in a study of blood T cells in healthy people across ages. Extraction of total RNA produced a minimum of 5 micrograms from each sample. Combining a sample-barcoded 5' primer with a J-beta primer mix, a second PCR ran for roughly 6 to 11 cycles. TCRdb reprocessed the 5' RACE reads via MiXCR and lists one record per CDR3 protein. The sample has some 1.5 million distinct CDR3 sequences, roughly 43% seen once; the top ten hold over 3.5%. This CDR3 is built from 13 residues. V shed 5 bases and J shed 6 bases, with 13 bases lying between them. Germline CDR1 reads SEHNR; CDR2 reads FQNEAQ (reference sequence). Study-level findings and limits: It was found that TCR beta diversity correlated strongly with the percentage of naive T cells. Roughly linear age-related decline in beta diversity appeared, significant by age approximately 43. Long-lived donors had more naive CD4+ cells and higher diversity than aged donors.

The sample taken for sequencing was blood. This sequence joins TRBV7-9 and TRBJ1-1; weak D call: TRBD1 (5 bases). This TCR derives from a woman aged 18-29 years in good health. The CDR3 DNA reads as TGTGCCAGCAGCGTATTAACAGGCTCTGAAGCTTTCTTT. Residues: CASSVLTGSEAFF.